These T cell receptor beta chains were read from a single sample in a study of T cells after yellow fever vaccination. TCRdb redid the calling of the 5' RACE reads with MiXCR, one entry per CDR3 protein. The repertoire consists of about 300,000 distinct CDR3 sequences, with 6.8% occurring once and the leading ten covering roughly 19%. The sample was PBMCs, taken roughly 47 days after the first yellow fever vaccination. Receptors were obtained from a man between 18 and 35 years old who received the YFV17D yellow fever vaccine. CDR3s include the opening cysteine and the closing phenylalanine or tryptophan. The D gene is left open where the match is weak. Part of the rows lack a size; the others show once, few, many or a class for expanded clones.

size: .; D: TRBD2; V: TRBV27; J: TRBJ2-7; length: 18; CDR3: CASSSLLAGGYRDTEQYF; DNA: TGTGCCAGCAGTTCGTTACTAGCGGGGGGGTACAGGGATACCGAGCAGTACTTC
size: .; D: .; V: TRBV7-2; J: TRBJ2-1; length: 12; CDR3: CASSGILAEQFF; DNA: TGTGCCAGCAGCGGTATCCTCGCTGAGCAGTTCTTC
size: .; D: TRBD1; V: TRBV6-2/TRBV6-3; J: TRBJ2-4; length: 16; CDR3: CASTPVGTEMSNIQYF; DNA: TGTGCCAGCACTCCCGTAGGGACAGAAATGTCAAACATTCAGTACTTC
size: .; D: TRBD1; V: TRBV5-1; J: TRBJ2-2; length: 16; CDR3: CASSLGDRVDTGELFF; DNA: TGCGCCAGCAGCCTCGGGGACAGGGTAGACACCGGGGAGCTGTTTTTT
size: few; D: TRBD1; V: TRBV30; J: TRBJ1-5; length: 13; CDR3: CACSGTGGQPQHF; DNA: TGTGCCTGCTCCGGGACAGGGGGACAGCCCCAGCATTTT
size: few; D: .; V: TRBV14; J: TRBJ2-2; length: 15; CDR3: CASSSAYPNTGELFF; DNA: TGTGCCAGCAGCTCAGCCTACCCGAACACCGGGGAGCTGTTTTTT
size: few; D: TRBD2; V: TRBV7-3; J: TRBJ2-5; length: 14; CDR3: CASSLGTSGDLQYF; DNA: TGTGCCAGCAGCTTAGGCACTAGCGGAGACCTCCAGTACTTC
size: few; D: TRBD1; V: TRBV5-1; J: TRBJ1-1; length: 15; CDR3: CASSQRQGAGAEAFF; DNA: TGCGCCAGCAGCCAGCGGCAGGGGGCTGGTGCTGAAGCTTTCTTT
size: .; D: .; V: TRBV6-5; J: TRBJ2-1; length: 14; CDR3: CASSYIGSGNEQFF; DNA: TGTGCCAGCAGTTACATAGGGTCCGGGAATGAGCAGTTCTTC
size: .; D: .; V: TRBV7-9; J: TRBJ2-1; length: 14; CDR3: CASTKGGDYNEQFF; DNA: TGTGCCAGCACGAAGGGGGGGGATTATAATGAGCAGTTCTTC
size: few; D: TRBD2; V: TRBV11-2; J: TRBJ2-5; length: 18; CDR3: CASSFGWTDAAGDKTQYF; DNA: TGTGCCAGCAGCTTCGGGTGGACTGATGCAGCGGGGGACAAGACCCAGTACTTC
size: many; D: TRBD1; V: TRBV5-1; J: TRBJ1-2; length: 13; CDR3: CASSPTGERGYTF; DNA: TGCGCCAGCAGCCCGACAGGGGAACGTGGCTACACCTTC
size: .; D: TRBD1; V: TRBV7-6; J: TRBJ2-1; length: 16; CDR3: CASSSQGAAPYNEQFF; DNA: TGTGCCAGCAGCTCACAGGGGGCAGCCCCTTACAATGAGCAGTTCTTC
size: few; D: .; V: TRBV6-2/TRBV6-3; J: TRBJ1-1; length: 12; CDR3: CASSQVDTEAFF; DNA: TGTGCCAGCAGCCAGGTGGACACTGAAGCTTTCTTT